This TCR beta chain is drawn from a study of T cells in Graves' hyperthyroidism and ophthalmopathy. TCR beta CDR3 sequences were amplified from RNA transcripts. RT-PCR in the first round (using the HTBI primer set) targeted the TCR CDR3. TCRdb used MiXCR to reprocess the multiplex PCR reads, holding one entry per CDR3 protein. The sample carries approximately 530,000 distinct CDR3 sequences, roughly 17% recorded once. The germline gives CDR1 DFQATT, CDR2 SNEGSKA (reference sequence). CDR3 length: 16 amino acids. Trimming took off 0 bases at V and 4 bases at J, with 15 bases between the two ends. Uncontrolled infection, other autoimmune disease, pregnancy or lactation disqualified patients from enrolment. Each 10 ml fresh peripheral blood draw supplied the PBMCs. Study-wide results and limits: Peripheral blood also featured most of the thyroid clonotypes expanded above 0.001.

Points on this clonotype: What it recognizes is unknown.

The clonotype was recovered from a young woman with Graves' hyperthyroidism. This chain links TRBV20-1 with TRBJ2-2; possible D gene TRBD1, 6 bases. Material for sequencing was blood. This CDR3 reads CSARDLGARGTGELFF. The CDR3 DNA reads TGCAGTGCTAGAGATCTGGGGGCCAGGGGCACCGGGGAGCTGTTTTTT.